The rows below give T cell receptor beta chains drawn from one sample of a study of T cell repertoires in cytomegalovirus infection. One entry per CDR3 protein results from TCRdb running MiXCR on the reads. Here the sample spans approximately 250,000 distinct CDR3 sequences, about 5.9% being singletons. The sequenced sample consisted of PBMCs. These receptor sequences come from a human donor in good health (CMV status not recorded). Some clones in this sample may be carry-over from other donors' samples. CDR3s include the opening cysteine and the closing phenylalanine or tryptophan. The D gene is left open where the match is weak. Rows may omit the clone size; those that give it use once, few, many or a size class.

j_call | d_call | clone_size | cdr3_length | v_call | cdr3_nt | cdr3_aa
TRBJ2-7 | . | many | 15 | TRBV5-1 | TGCGCCAGCAGCTTGAATCCAGGGAACGGGTACGAGCAGTACTTC | CASSLNPGNGYEQYF
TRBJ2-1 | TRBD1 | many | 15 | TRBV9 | TGTGCCAGCAGCGTAAACAGGGGCGTTTACAATGAGCAGTTCTTC | CASSVNRGVYNEQFF
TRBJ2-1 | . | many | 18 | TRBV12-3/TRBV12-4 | TGTGCCAGCAGGCGGTCTTGGCGGGGCTTCCGCTCCTACAATGAGCAGTTCTTC | CASRRSWRGFRSYNEQFF
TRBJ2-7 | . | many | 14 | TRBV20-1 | TGCAGTGCTAGAGATACGGCAGGGGGAGGTGAGCAGTACTTC | CSARDTAGGGEQYF
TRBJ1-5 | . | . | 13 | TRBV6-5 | TGTGCCAGCACCCCAGGGGAGAATCAGCCCCAGCATTTT | CASTPGENQPQHF
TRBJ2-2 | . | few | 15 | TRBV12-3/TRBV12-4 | TGTGCCAGCATTTCAAGGTTCCCGGACACCGGGGAGCTGTTTTTT | CASISRFPDTGELFF
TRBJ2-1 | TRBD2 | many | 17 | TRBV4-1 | TGCGCCAGCAGCCAAGATGTGCGGGGGGGCGTGAGGAATGAGCAGTTCTTC | CASSQDVRGGVRNEQFF
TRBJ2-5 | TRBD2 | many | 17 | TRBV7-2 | TGTGCCAGCAGCCCGTCCACGGCTAGCGGGCCTCAAGAGACCCAGTACTTC | CASSPSTASGPQETQYF
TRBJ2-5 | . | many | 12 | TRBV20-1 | TGCAGTATCCGGGGGCCCCGGGAGACCCAGTACTTC | CSIRGPRETQYF
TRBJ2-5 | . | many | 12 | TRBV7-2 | TGTGCCAGCAGCCCTGGGCGGGGGACCCAGTACTTC | CASSPGRGTQYF
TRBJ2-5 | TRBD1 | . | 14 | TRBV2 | TGTGCCAGCAGTGATCGGTTTGAGGGGGCGACCCAGTACTTC | CASSDRFEGATQYF
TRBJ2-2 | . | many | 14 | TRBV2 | TGTGCCAGCAGTGCCGGGACGGCGACCGGGGAGCTGTTTTTT | CASSAGTATGELFF
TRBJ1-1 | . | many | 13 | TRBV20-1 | TGCAGTGCTAGCTCGCAGGGAGACACTGAAGCTTTCTTT | CSASSQGDTEAFF
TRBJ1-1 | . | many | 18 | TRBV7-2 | TGTGCCAGCACTAGGGGGGCAGGGCAAGGTGGGATGAACACTGAAGCTTTCTTT | CASTRGAGQGGMNTEAFF
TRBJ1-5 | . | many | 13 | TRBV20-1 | TGCAGTGCGGCAGAAGGGACCCATCAGCCCCAGCATTTT | CSAAEGTHQPQHF
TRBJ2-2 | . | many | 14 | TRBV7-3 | TGTGCCAGCAGCTTAGGGTTCAACACCGGGGAGCTGTTTTTT | CASSLGFNTGELFF
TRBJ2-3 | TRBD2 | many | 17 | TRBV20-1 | TGCAGTGCTGGAGGACTAGCGGGGGGATCTTTCACAGATACGCAGTATTTT | CSAGGLAGGSFTDTQYF
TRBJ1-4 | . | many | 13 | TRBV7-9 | TGTGCCAGCAGCACGTTGACAGCTGAAAAACTGTTTTTT | CASSTLTAEKLFF
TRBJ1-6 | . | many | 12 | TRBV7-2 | TGTGCCAGCAGCTTAGTGAATTCACCCCTCCACTTT | CASSLVNSPLHF
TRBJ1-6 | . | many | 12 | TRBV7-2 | TGTGCCAGCAGCTTAGCAGGGGGTTCCCTCCACTTT | CASSLAGGSLHF
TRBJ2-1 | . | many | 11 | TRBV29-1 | TGCAGCGTCGACCACTACAATGAGCAGTTCTTC | CSVDHYNEQFF
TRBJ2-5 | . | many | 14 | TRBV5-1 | TGCGCCAGCAGCTTGGCCACCTCCCAAGAGACCCAGTACTTC | CASSLATSQETQYF
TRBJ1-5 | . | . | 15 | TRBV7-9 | TGTGCCAGCAGCTTAGAGGGTGCGGGAAGTCAGCCCCAGCATTTT | CASSLEGAGSQPQHF
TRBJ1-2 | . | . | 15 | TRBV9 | TGTGCCAGCAGCGTAGCGTCCGACGAGAGATATGGCTACACCTTC | CASSVASDERYGYTF
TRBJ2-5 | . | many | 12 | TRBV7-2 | TGTGCCAGCAGCTTAAGTTCGGAGACCCAGTACTTC | CASSLSSETQYF
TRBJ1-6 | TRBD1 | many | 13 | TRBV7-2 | TGTGCCAGCAGCCCAGACAGGGATTCACCCCTCCACTTT | CASSPDRDSPLHF
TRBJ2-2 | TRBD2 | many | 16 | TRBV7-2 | TGTGCCAGCAGCTTAGGAGCGGGGGGGCTCCCCGGGGAGCTGTTTTTT | CASSLGAGGLPGELFF
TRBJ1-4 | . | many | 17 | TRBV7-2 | TGTGCCAGCAGCCGCCGGGCCCTACCCATGCGGGGTGAAAAACTGTTTTTT | CASSRRALPMRGEKLFF
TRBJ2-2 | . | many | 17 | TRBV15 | TGTGCCACCAGCAGGACCCGAGGGAGGTCTATCGGCGGGGAGCTGTTTTTT | CATSRTRGRSIGGELFF
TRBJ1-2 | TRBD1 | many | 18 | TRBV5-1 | TGCGCCAGCAGCTCGTTTACTGGACAGGGGCTATCTAACTATGGCTACACCTTC | CASSSFTGQGLSNYGYTF
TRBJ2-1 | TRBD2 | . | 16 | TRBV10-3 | TGTGCCATCAGTGGCCGAGGGACTAGGGCTTACAATGAGCAGTTCTTC | CAISGRGTRAYNEQFF
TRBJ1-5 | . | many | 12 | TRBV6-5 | TGTGCCAGCAGTACCGTCGGGGGGCCCCAGCATTTT | CASSTVGGPQHF
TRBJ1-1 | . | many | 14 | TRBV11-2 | TGTGCCAGCACCGCCGCTACGGCGGGGACTGAAGCTTTCTTT | CASTAATAGTEAFF
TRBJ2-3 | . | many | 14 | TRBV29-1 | TGCAGCGTTGAGGGGGACACTAGCACAGATACGCAGTATTTT | CSVEGDTSTDTQYF
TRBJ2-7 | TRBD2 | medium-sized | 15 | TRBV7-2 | TGTGCCAGCAGCTTAGGGGCGGGGGGGCCGTACGAGCAGTACTTC | CASSLGAGGPYEQYF
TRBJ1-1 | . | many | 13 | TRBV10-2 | TGCGCCAGCAGTGTATCTACGAACACTGAAGCTTTCTTT | CASSVSTNTEAFF
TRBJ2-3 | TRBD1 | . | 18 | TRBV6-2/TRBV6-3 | TGTGCCAGCAGTTACTCGAGATTCGCAGGGGGTTCCACAGATACGCAGTATTTT | CASSYSRFAGGSTDTQYF
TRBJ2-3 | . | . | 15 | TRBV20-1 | TGCAGTGCTAGAGATGCGGGACATAGCACAGATACGCAGTATTTT | CSARDAGHSTDTQYF